The subject of this entry is one T cell receptor beta chain. Its antigen is undetermined. This sample was included in a study of T-cell memory formation after mild COVID-19. As for the study in general: Largely, the TCR clusters proved donor specific. General study results and limits: Clones shrinking between day 15 and 85 showed a balanced CD4/CD8 split, and those that grew later tilted toward CD4+. Clones which contracted sat mainly in CM and EM if CD4+, and in EMRA if CD8+.

Via MiXCR, TCRdb re-called the 5' RACE reads, giving one row per CDR3 protein. This sample has about 180,000 distinct CDR3 sequences, with 15% to 20% found just once. Germline CDR1 is KGHSH and CDR2 is LQKENI. The CDR3 consists of 18 residues. Trimming took 3 bases from V and 1 from J, leaving 19 bases between them. The clonotype comes from an adult woman who had mild COVID-19 (a few samples of this study predate the infection). Cell type and time point are not known. The specimen was PBMCs or a T cell subset sorted from them (not recorded which). The rearrangement uses TRBV18 and TRBJ1-3, with a tentative D call TRBD1 (5 bases). In DNA form, the CDR3 reads TGTGCCAGCTCACCCGGGACCCGTAACTCTCTTTCTGGAAACACCATATATTTT. It translates to CASSPGTRNSLSGNTIYF.